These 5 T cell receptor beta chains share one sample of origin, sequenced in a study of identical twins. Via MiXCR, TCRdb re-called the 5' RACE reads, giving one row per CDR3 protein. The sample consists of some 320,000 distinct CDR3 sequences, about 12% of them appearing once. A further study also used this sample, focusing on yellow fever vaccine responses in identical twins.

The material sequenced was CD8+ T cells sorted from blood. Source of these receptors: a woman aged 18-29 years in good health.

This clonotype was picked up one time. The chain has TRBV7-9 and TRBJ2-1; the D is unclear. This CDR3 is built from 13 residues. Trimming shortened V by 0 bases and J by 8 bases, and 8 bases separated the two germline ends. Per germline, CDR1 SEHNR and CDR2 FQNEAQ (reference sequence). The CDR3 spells CASSLALGYEQFF. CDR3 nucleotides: TGTGCCAGCAGCTTAGCGCTCGGGTATGAGCAGTTCTTC.

CDR3 bases: TGCAGTGCTAGAGATTGGAAGACCAATGAGCAGTTCTTC. Amino acid sequence: CSARDWKTNEQFF. The rearrangement links TRBV20-1 to TRBJ2-1; D is ambiguous. The V gene's germline CDR1 is DFQATT and CDR2 SNEGSKA (reference sequence). V was clipped by 0 bases and J by 6 bases, with 9 bases between them. This CDR3 spans 13 amino acids.

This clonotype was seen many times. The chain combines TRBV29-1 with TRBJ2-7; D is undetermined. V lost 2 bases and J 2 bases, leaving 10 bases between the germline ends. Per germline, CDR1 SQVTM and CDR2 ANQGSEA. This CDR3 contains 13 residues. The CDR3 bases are TGCAGCGTTGAATCGAGCGACACCTACGAGCAGTACTTC. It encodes CSVESSDTYEQYF.

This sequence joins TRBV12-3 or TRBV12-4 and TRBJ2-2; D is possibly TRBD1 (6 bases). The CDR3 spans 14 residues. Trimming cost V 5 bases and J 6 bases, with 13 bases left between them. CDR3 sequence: CASSLGTLAGELFF. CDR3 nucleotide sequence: TGTGCCAGCAGTCTCGGGACACTCGCCGGGGAGCTGTTTTTT.

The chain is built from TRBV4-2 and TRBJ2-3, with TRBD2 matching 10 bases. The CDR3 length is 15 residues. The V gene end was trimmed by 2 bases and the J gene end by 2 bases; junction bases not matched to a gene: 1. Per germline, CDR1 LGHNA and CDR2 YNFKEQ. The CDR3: CASSQSGGATDTQYF. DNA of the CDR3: TGTGCCAGCAGCCAAAGCGGGGGGGCCACAGATACGCAGTATTTT.